This T cell receptor (beta chain) was identified during a study of regulatory T cells in long-lasting Graves disease. CDR3 length equals 13 residues. V lost 8 bases and J lost 8; bases outside the gene matches: 9. Germline lookup yields CDR1 LGHDT and CDR2 YNNKEL (reference sequence). Study-wide results and caveats: Persistent patients had a count of shared public clonotypes (under 3,000) that exceeded that of new patients (about 930).

Construction of the TCR beta libraries employed iRepertoire HTBI primers in conjunction with Arm-PCR of CDR3 regions. MiXCR, run by TCRdb on the multiplex PCR reads, gives a single entry per CDR3 protein. This table holds fewer than 500,000 distinct CDR3 sequences, 15% to 20% found once. This clonotype was seen repeatedly, ten times or more. The antigen is unknown. As for time point: newly diagnosed GD, antithyroid drugs for less than 3 months. Making the TCR library involved RNA that had been extracted from PBMCs. This same sample was also taken into another study, of T cells in Graves' hyperthyroidism and ophthalmopathy. That publication notes: Subjects aged 18 to 65 presented with newly diagnosed hyperthyroidism of less than 2 months' duration. The study used the HTBI primer set for a first-round RT-PCR of the TCR CDR3.

The sequence derives from a man aged 35 to 55 with Graves disease. The rearrangement links TRBV3-1 to TRBJ2-1; TRBD2 matches 7 bases. The sample here was peripheral blood mononuclear cells (PBMCs), taken at new diagnosis, from a patient treated with antithyroid drugs. The CDR3 region has the DNA TGTGCCAGCGGTCGCGGGGGTGGAGATGAGCAGTTCTTC. It translates to CASGRGGGDEQFF.